This T cell receptor beta chain comes out of a study of T-cell memory formation after mild COVID-19. General study findings and limits: What remained unconfirmed was the SARS-CoV-2 specificity of second-wave clones peaking on day 37. There were some responding clones in pre-infection memory, which suggested that cross-reactive memory had joined.

Barcoded TCR alpha and TCR beta cDNA libraries with UMIs came from 5'RACE using constant-segment primers. TCRdb fed the 5' RACE reads into MiXCR, producing one record per CDR3 protein. The sample has roughly 300,000 distinct CDR3 sequences, under 8.5% seen once. On this clonotype: Its antigen remains unidentified.

Germline CDR1 and CDR2: DFQATT and SNEGSKA (reference sequence). V dropped 3 bases and J dropped 8 bases, with 10 bases sitting between them. CDR3 size: 12 residues. This TCR came from a man aged 18-30 years who had mild COVID-19 (a few samples of this study predate the infection). Cell type and time point are not known. Sequencing was done on a sample of PBMCs or a T cell subset sorted from them (not recorded which). The genes are TRBV20-1 and TRBJ1-4; D remains ambiguous. CDR3 sequence: CSASGQEEKLFF. CDR3 coding DNA: TGCAGTGCTAGCGGGCAGGAAGAAAAACTGTTTTTT.